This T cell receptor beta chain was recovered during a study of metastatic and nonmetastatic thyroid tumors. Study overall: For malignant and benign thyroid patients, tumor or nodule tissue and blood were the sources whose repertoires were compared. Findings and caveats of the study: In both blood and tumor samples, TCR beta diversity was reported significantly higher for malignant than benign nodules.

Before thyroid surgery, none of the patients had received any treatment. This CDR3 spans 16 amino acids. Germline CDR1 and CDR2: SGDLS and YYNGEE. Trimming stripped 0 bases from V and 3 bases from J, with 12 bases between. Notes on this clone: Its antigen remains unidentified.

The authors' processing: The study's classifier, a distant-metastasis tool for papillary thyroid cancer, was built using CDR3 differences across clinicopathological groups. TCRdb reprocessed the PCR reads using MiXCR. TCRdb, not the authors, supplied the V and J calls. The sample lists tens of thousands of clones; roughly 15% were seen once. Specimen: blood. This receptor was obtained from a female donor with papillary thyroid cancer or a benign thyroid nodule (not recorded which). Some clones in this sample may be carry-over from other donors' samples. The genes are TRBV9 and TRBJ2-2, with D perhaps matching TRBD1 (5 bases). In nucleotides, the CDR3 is TGTGCCAGCAGCGTAGAAGTGACAGCTTACACCGGGGAGCTGTTTTTT. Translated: CASSVEVTAYTGELFF.